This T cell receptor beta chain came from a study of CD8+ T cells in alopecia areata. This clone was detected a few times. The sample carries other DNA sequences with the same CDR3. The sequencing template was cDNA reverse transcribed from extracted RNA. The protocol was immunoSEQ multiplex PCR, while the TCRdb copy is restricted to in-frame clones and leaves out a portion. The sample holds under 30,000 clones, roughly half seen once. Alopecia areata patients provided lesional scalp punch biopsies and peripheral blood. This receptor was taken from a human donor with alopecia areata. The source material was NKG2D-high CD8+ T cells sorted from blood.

The CDR3 nucleotides read TGTGCCAGCAGCGTTGGGGGCACTGAAGCTTTCTTT. Protein sequence: CASSVGGTEAFF. The chain uses TRBV9 and TRBJ1-1, with D possibly being TRBD1 (5 bases). V was trimmed by 2 bases and J by 4 bases, leaving 6 bases between them. The germline V gene has CDR1 SGDLS and CDR2 YYNGEE. The CDR3 is 12 amino acids.